One and the same sample provided the 8 T cell receptor beta chains below, sequenced in a study of cytotoxic CD8 clonotypes in ibrutinib-treated CLL. Sequencing was performed with immunoSEQ multiplex PCR; in TCRdb, only in-frame clones are kept and a portion is missing. The table has 150,000 to 200,000 clones, roughly 88% seen once. The source was PBMCs, collected at disease progression, from a patient treated with ibrutinib. The receptors originated from a human donor with chronic lymphocytic leukemia.

This clone has just a few counts. The identical CDR3 is also encoded by other nucleotide sequences in the sample. The V call is TRBV27, the J call TRBJ2-7; D gene unclear. V gave up 2 bases and J gave up 2 bases, with 7 bases separating them. CDR1 and CDR2 (germline): MNHEY, SMNVEV (reference sequence). This CDR3 is 13 amino acids long. CDR3 DNA sequence: TGTGCCAGCAGTTTAGGCCTTACCTACGAGCAGTACTTC. Translation gives CASSLGLTYEQYF.

This clone occurred once. V gene TRBV18 combines with J gene TRBJ1-3; 11 nucleotides line up with TRBD1. Germline CDR1 reads KGHSH; CDR2 reads LQKENI. The CDR3 runs 17 residues. Trimming removed 0 bases from V and 0 bases from J; junction bases left unmatched: 1. CDR3 DNA sequence: TGTGCCAGCTCACCACCCGGGACAGGGGGCTCTGGAAACACCATATATTTT. This codes for CASSPPGTGGSGNTIYF.

The chain joins TRBV29-1 to TRBJ1-2; the D gene is possibly TRBD1 (6 bases). The V and J ends lost 0 bases and 0 bases respectively, with 11 bases between them. CDR1 SQVTM and CDR2 ANQGSEA come from the germline V gene. This CDR3 comprises 15 residues. CDR3 sequence reads: CSVEDPRGANYGYTF. In DNA, the CDR3 is TGCAGCGTTGAAGACCCAAGGGGGGCTAACTATGGCTACACCTTC.

The chain uses TRBV7-3 and TRBJ2-3; a weak D match, TRBD2 (6 bases). Germline CDR1 and CDR2: SGHTA and FQGTGA. CDR3 size: 17 residues. Deletions cut 5 bases from V and 5 bases from J, with 23 bases between. CDR3 region: CASSPGLIGTGQDTQYF. The CDR3 DNA reads TGTGCCAGCAGCCCCGGTCTTATCGGGACTGGTCAAGATACGCAGTATTTT.

The chain combines TRBV15 with TRBJ1-1; TRBD1 aligns across 7 bases. Per germline, CDR1 LNHNV and CDR2 YYDKDF (reference sequence). The CDR3 sequence is 15 residues long. Trimming at V came to 5 bases and at J to 11 bases, leaving 17 bases not matched to a gene. CDR3 DNA: TGTGCCACCAGCGCCCAGACAGGGAGTGGTGCTGGCGCTTTCTTT. Its protein product is CATSAQTGSGAGAFF.

V gene TRBV10-3 combines with J gene TRBJ1-4, with D perhaps TRBD1 (6 bases). The CDR3 consists of 14 residues. Trimming pared 2 bases from V and 8 bases from J, leaving 12 bases between. CDR1 ENHRY and CDR2 SYGVKD come from the germline V gene. CDR3 DNA sequence: TGTGCCATCAGTGAGGGATACAGGGCCGAAAAACTGTTTTTT. Protein product: CAISEGYRAEKLFF.

This clone came up once. The V gene is TRBV9, the J gene TRBJ2-1, with D perhaps TRBD2 (5 bases). This CDR3 has 17 residues. V lost 0 bases and J lost 0, with 13 bases in between. Germline CDR1 reads SGDLS; CDR2 reads YYNGEE. CDR3 amino acids: CASSVASDSSSYNEQFF. The CDR3 region has the DNA TGTGCCAGCAGCGTAGCTTCGGACTCGAGCTCCTACAATGAGCAGTTCTTC.

The chain has TRBV30 and TRBJ1-2; D possibly corresponds to TRBD1 (5 bases). CDR3 length equals 13 residues. The germline V gene has CDR1 GTSNPN and CDR2 SVGIG (reference sequence). The ends were cut back, 1 base at V and 7 bases at J, with 13 bases in the middle. In DNA form, the CDR3 reads TGTGCCTGGAGTGACGCGGACATGTCTGGCTACACCTTC. This gives the protein CAWSDADMSGYTF.